The 14 T cell receptor beta chains in this list originate from one sample, sequenced in a study of CD8 T cells in ankylosing spondylitis. Using its own MiXCR run on the 5' RACE reads, TCRdb lists one record per CDR3 protein. Among roughly 180,000 distinct CDR3 sequences listed, 9.8% were seen once. Input material: blood, either unsorted or a sorted T cell fraction (not recorded which). These receptors were collected from a female donor with ankylosing spondylitis or in good health (not recorded which).

This clonotype has at least ten counts. The chain couples TRBV12-3 or TRBV12-4 to TRBJ2-3; 10 bases align to TRBD2. The CDR3 covers 16 residues. V gave up 3 bases and J gave up 0 bases; unmatched junction bases: 3. This CDR3 is CASSFEREGSTDTQYF. For the CDR3, the DNA is TGTGCCAGCAGTTTCGAGCGGGAGGGAAGCACAGATACGCAGTATTTT.

This clonotype was recorded many times. The chain has TRBV4-1 and TRBJ2-1; D might be TRBD1 (6 bases). From germline, CDR1 is MGHRA and CDR2 YSYEKL. Trimming left V 4 bases short and J 6 bases short, with 10 bases between. The CDR3 runs 13 residues. The CDR3 sequence is CASSPDSSNEQFF. For the CDR3, the DNA is TGCGCCAGCAGCCCGGACAGTTCCAATGAGCAGTTCTTC.

This clonotype has just a few counts. This chain connects TRBV15 to TRBJ2-7; a weak D match, TRBD2 (5 bases). This CDR3 is 15 amino acids long. CDR1 and CDR2 (germline): LNHNV, YYDKDF (reference sequence). The V end was cut by 1 base, the J end by 0 bases, with 10 bases between. This chain's CDR3 is CATSRGSDVSYEQYF. CDR3 in DNA: TGTGCCACCAGCAGAGGTAGCGATGTCTCCTACGAGCAGTACTTC.

The chain carries TRBV25-1 and TRBJ1-1; D remains ambiguous. CDR3 length: 13 residues. Germline CDR1 is MGHDK and CDR2 is SYGVNS. V lost 4 bases and J 3 bases, leaving 9 bases between the germline ends. CDR3 residues: CASSASGDTEAFF. In nucleotides, the CDR3 is TGTGCCAGCAGTGCTTCAGGAGACACTGAAGCTTTCTTT.

This clonotype was observed a handful of times. J is TRBJ2-1 and V is TRBV20-1; D possibly corresponds to TRBD2 (5 bases). Germline V gene data show CDR1 as DFQATT and CDR2 as SNEGSKA (reference sequence). V lost 3 bases and J 8 bases, leaving 8 bases between the germline ends. CDR3 length equals 11 residues. The CDR3 sequence: CSASRTDEQFF. In DNA form, the CDR3 reads TGCAGTGCTAGCCGGACTGATGAGCAGTTCTTC.

This clonotype was seen repeatedly, ten times or more. V usage is TRBV7-8 and J usage is TRBJ1-5, with no clear D. This CDR3 is built from 13 residues. Germline-derived CDR1 and CDR2 are SGHVS and FQNEAQ. With 4 bases removed from V and 4 bases from J, the gap between germline ends came to 8 bases. The CDR3 DNA reads TGTGCCAGCAGCTCACTAGGGAATCAGCCCCAGCATTTT. Translating it yields CASSSLGNQPQHF.

The chain recombines TRBV5-6 with TRBJ1-1; 8 bases match TRBD1. Germline trimming cut 2 bases from V and 3 bases from J; bases unmatched to any gene: 3. This CDR3 is built from 14 residues. Germline V lookup: CDR1 SGHDT, CDR2 YYEEEE. The CDR3 loop reads CASSFRGRDTEAFF. CDR3 in DNA: TGTGCCAGCAGCTTCAGGGGGCGCGACACTGAAGCTTTCTTT.

This clonotype was found a few times. The rearrangement links TRBV7-8 to TRBJ1-1; D is uncertain. CDR3 size: 14 residues. Germline CDR1 is SGHVS and CDR2 is FQNEAQ. V was cut by 3 bases and J by 2 bases, with 10 bases left in between. CDR3 sequence reads: CASSLVSLNTEAFF. In DNA form, the CDR3 reads TGTGCCAGCAGCTTGGTCAGCCTAAACACTGAAGCTTTCTTT.

CDR3 bases: TGCGCCAGCAGCCAGGATCAGGGGTCGTATCAGCCCCAGCATTTT. It yields the protein CASSQDQGSYQPQHF. The chain combines TRBV4-3 with TRBJ1-5, with D possibly matching TRBD1 (6 bases). The CDR3 has 15 amino acids. Germline CDR1 LGHNA, CDR2 YSLEER. V lost 3 bases, J lost 5 bases, and 14 bases lay in between.

Many counts were recorded for this clonotype. The rearrangement joins TRBV2 to TRBJ2-3; D not resolved. V dropped 11 bases and J dropped 5 bases, with 8 bases sitting between them. CDR1 is SNHLY, CDR2 FYNNEI, per germline. This CDR3 has 10 residues. CDR3 sequence reads: CASLQDTQYF. The CDR3 coding sequence is TGTGCCTCCCTTCAAGATACGCAGTATTTT.

CDR3 residues: CASSQDGLARQFF. CDR3 DNA sequence: TGCGCCAGCAGCCAAGATGGGCTAGCTAGGCAGTTCTTC. The chain uses TRBV4-3 and TRBJ2-1; tentative D call: TRBD2 (5 bases). V shed 0 bases and J shed 12 bases, with 12 bases lying between them. The length of the CDR3 is 13 residues. The germline V gene has CDR1 LGHNA and CDR2 YSLEER.

This clonotype was found a few times. V is TRBV27 and J is TRBJ2-1, with D possibly TRBD2 on 6 matching bases. The germline V and J ends were trimmed by 6 bases and 7 bases, with 10 bases remaining between them. This CDR3 is 12 amino acids long. Germline V gene data show CDR1 as MNHEY and CDR2 as SMNVEV (reference sequence). The CDR3 DNA sequence: TGTGCCAGCAGCTTGACTAGGAATGAGCAGTTCTTC. This codes for CASSLTRNEQFF.

The genes are TRBV28 and TRBJ2-2, with D maybe TRBD2 (6 bases). With 11 bases removed from V and 0 bases from J, the gap between germline ends came to 10 bases. CDR3 length: 13 residues. Germline V gene lookup returns CDR1 MDHEN and CDR2 SYDVKM. The CDR3 loop reads CACRDSNTGELFF. The CDR3 nucleotides are TGTGCCTGCCGGGACTCGAACACCGGGGAGCTGTTTTTT.

This rearrangement joins TRBV24-1 to TRBJ2-3; 9 bases are shared with TRBD2. Per germline, CDR1 KGHDR and CDR2 SFDVKD. The CDR3 is 15 residues long. With V trimmed by 3 bases and J by 5 bases, 5 bases remained unmatched. CDR3 protein: CATSDIAGAGDTQYF. CDR3 in DNA: TGTGCCACCAGTGATATAGCGGGAGCGGGAGATACGCAGTATTTT.